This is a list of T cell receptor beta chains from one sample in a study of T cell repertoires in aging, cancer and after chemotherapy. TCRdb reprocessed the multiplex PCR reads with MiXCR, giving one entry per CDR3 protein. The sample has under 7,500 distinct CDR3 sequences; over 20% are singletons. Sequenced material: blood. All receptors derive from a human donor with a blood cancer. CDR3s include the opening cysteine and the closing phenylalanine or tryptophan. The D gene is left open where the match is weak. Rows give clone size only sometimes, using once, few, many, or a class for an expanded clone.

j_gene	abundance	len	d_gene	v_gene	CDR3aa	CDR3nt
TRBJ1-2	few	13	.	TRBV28	CASRPGRYYGYTF	TGTGCCAGCAGACCTGGGCGGTACTATGGCTACACCTTC
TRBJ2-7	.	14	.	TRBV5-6	CASSQELGPYEQYF	TGTGCCAGCAGCCAAGAACTAGGACCCTACGAGCAGTACTTC
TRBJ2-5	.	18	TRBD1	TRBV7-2	CASSLGGTGGRLQETQYF	TGTGCCAGCAGCTTGGGTGGGACAGGGGGCCGGCTCCAAGAGACCCAGTACTTC
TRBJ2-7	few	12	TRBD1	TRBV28	CASGTGTYEQYF	TGTGCCAGCGGGACAGGAACCTACGAGCAGTACTTC
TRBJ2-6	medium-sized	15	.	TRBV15	CATSRGQPGANVLTF	TGTGCCACCAGCAGGGGACAACCCGGGGCCAACGTCCTGACTTTC
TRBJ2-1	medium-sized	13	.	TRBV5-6	CASSLGSYNEQFF	TGTGCCAGCAGCTTGGGGAGCTACAATGAGCAGTTCTTC
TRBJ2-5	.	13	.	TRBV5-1	CASTAHHPETQYF	TGCGCCAGCACCGCGCATCACCCTGAGACCCAGTACTTC
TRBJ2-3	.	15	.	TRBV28	CASSPGPDGTDTQYF	TGTGCCAGCAGCCCGGGACCCGATGGCACAGATACGCAGTATTTT
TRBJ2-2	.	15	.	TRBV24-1	CATSETGRYRGELFF	TGTGCCACCAGTGAAACAGGGCGATATAGGGGGGAGCTGTTTTTT
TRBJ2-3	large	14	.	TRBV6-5	CASSYSIGTDTQYF	TGTGCCAGCAGTTACTCGATCGGCACAGATACGCAGTATTTT
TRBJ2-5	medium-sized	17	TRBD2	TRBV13	CASSALGLAGAKETQYF	TGTGCCAGCAGTGCGTTGGGACTAGCGGGAGCAAAAGAGACCCAGTACTTC
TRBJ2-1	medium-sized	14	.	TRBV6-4	CASSRESSYNEQFF	TGTGCCAGCAGCCGGGAAAGCTCCTACAATGAGCAGTTCTTC
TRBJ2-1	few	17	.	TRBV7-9	CASSLRSGASRVDEQFF	TGTGCCAGCAGCTTACGGTCGGGGGCCTCACGGGTCGATGAGCAGTTCTTC
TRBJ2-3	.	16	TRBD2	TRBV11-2	CASSLALAGGTDTQYF	TGTGCCAGCAGCTTAGCCCTAGCGGGGGGCACAGATACGCAGTATTTT
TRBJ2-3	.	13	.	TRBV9	CASSPHPTDTQYF	TGTGCCAGCAGCCCCCACCCCACAGATACGCAGTATTTT
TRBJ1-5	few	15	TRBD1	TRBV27	CASSPRGQGIQPQHF	TGTGCCAGCAGTCCGCGGGGACAGGGGATTCAGCCCCAGCATTTT
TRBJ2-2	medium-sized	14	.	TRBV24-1	CATSGGYETGELFF	TGTGCCACCAGCGGGGGTTACGAAACCGGGGAGCTGTTTTTT
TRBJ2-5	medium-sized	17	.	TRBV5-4	CASSPRPGEALGETQYF	TGTGCCAGCAGCCCCCGTCCAGGGGAAGCGTTGGGCGAGACCCAGTACTTC
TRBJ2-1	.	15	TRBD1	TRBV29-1	CSVERGQGAYNEQFF	TGCAGCGTTGAGCGAGGACAGGGGGCCTACAATGAGCAGTTCTTC
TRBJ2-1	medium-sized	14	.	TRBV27	CASSLLAFYNEQFF	TGTGCCAGCAGTTTATTAGCCTTTTACAATGAGCAGTTCTTC
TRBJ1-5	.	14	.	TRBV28	CASVWSASNQPQHF	TGTGCCAGCGTGTGGTCTGCGAGCAATCAGCCCCAGCATTTT
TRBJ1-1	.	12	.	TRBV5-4	CASNPRNTEAFF	TGTGCCAGCAACCCGAGGAACACTGAAGCTTTCTTT
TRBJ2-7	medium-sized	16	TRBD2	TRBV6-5	CASGDGGRGVRHEQYF	TGTGCCAGCGGGGACGGGGGGAGGGGCGTTCGCCACGAGCAGTACTTC
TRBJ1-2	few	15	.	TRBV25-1	CASSEYSRMGYGYTF	TGTGCCAGCAGTGAATACTCCAGAATGGGCTATGGCTACACCTTC
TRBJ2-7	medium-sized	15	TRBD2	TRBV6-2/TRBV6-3	CASSYELAGTYEQYF	TGTGCCAGCAGTTACGAGCTAGCGGGAACCTACGAGCAGTACTTC
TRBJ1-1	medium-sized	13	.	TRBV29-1	CSVERGVNTEAFF	TGCAGCGTTGAAAGGGGAGTGAACACTGAAGCTTTCTTT
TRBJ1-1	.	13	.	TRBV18	CASSPQGNTEAFF	TGTGCCAGCTCACCACAGGGTAACACTGAAGCTTTCTTT
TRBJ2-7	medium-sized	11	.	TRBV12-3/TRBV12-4	CASSQGYEQYF	TGTGCCAGCAGCCAGGGTTACGAGCAGTACTTC
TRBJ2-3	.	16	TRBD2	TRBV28	CASRKRLAGGVDTQYF	TGTGCCAGCAGGAAAAGACTAGCGGGGGGTGTAGATACGCAGTATTTT